Shown below are 11 T cell receptor beta chains from a single sample sequenced in a study of cytomegalovirus exposure and HLA in healthy donors. Clones were read by immunoSEQ multiplex PCR, and TCRdb kept only the in-frame ones, dropping some. The sample includes under 300,000 clones, 86% of them seen just once. The sequenced sample consisted of PBMCs. These receptors were taken from a woman aged 18-29 years in good health and CMV-seronegative.

The rearrangement joins TRBV7-6 to TRBJ1-6; D not resolved. Germline assignment: CDR1 SGHVS and CDR2 FNYEAQ. Trimming took off 3 bases at V and 9 bases at J, with 15 bases between the two ends. There are 15 residues in the CDR3. The CDR3 bases are TGTGCCAGCAGCTTTGGCGGGAGGGTTACTTCACCCCTCCACTTT. It translates to CASSFGGRVTSPLHF.

This chain uses TRBV30 with TRBJ2-7; possibly TRBD2 for D (5 bases). The CDR3 runs to 11 residues. Trimming stripped 5 bases from V and 5 bases from J, with 10 bases between. Germline CDR1 is GTSNPN and CDR2 is SVGIG (reference sequence). Written as DNA, the CDR3 is TGTGCCTGGGGGATCGGGGACGAGCAGTACTTC. This gives the protein CAWGIGDEQYF.

This chain joins TRBV5-6 and TRBJ2-1; 14 nucleotides align to TRBD2. V was clipped by 1 base and J by 8 bases; unmatched bases: 8. Germline lookup yields CDR1 SGHDT and CDR2 YYEEEE. This CDR3 spans 17 amino acids. CDR3 sequence reads: CASSLQTTSGGVDEQFF. CDR3 DNA: TGTGCCAGCAGCTTGCAGACGACTAGCGGGGGGGTCGATGAGCAGTTCTTC.

The chain employs TRBV4-1 and TRBJ2-7, with a tentative D call TRBD2 (7 bases). Per the germline V gene, CDR1 is MGHRA and CDR2 is YSYEKL. The ends were cut back, 5 bases at V and 6 bases at J, with 17 bases in the middle. This CDR3 is 14 amino acids long. This CDR3 is CASSKSGGVGEQYF. CDR3 bases: TGCGCCAGCAGCAAGTCGGGGGGCGTGGGCGAGCAGTACTTC.

Here the CDR3 DNA reads TGTGCCAGCAGCTCGATAGGACAGGCTTACGAGCAGTACTTC. Protein sequence: CASSSIGQAYEQYF. The rearrangement uses TRBV5-4 and TRBJ2-7, with 7 positions matching TRBD1. The CDR3 consists of 14 residues. V shed 3 bases, J shed 4 bases, and the junction held 7 bases outside the gene matches. CDR1 is SGHNT and CDR2 is YYREEE in the germline V gene (reference sequence).

This clone was seen only a few times. The J gene is TRBJ2-7, the V gene TRBV19, with a tentative D call TRBD1 (5 bases). V lost 5 bases and J lost 6, with 20 bases in between. The CDR3 spans 15 residues. Germline V lookup: CDR1 LNHDA, CDR2 SQIVND (reference sequence). The CDR3 spells CASSSRQSYVSEQYF. Written as DNA, the CDR3 is TGTGCCAGTAGTTCCCGACAGAGCTACGTATCCGAGCAGTACTTC.

To note about this clone: This sample includes further DNA sequences coding for the same CDR3. The rearrangement joins TRBV9 to TRBJ2-2; TRBD2 matches at 7 bases. The germline CDR1 and CDR2 sequences are SGDLS and YYNGEE. The CDR3 runs 14 residues. The junction had 0 bases not matched to a gene; V was cut back by 0 bases and J by 4 bases. CDR3 DNA sequence: TGTGCCAGCAGCGTAGCGGGAGGCACCGGGGAGCTGTTTTTT. This sequence encodes CASSVAGGTGELFF.

The CDR3 is CASSFGAGAWIVQETQYF. CDR3 bases: TGTGCCAGCAGTTTCGGAGCGGGGGCCTGGATAGTTCAAGAGACCCAGTACTTC. V and J are TRBV27 and TRBJ2-5, with 8 bases aligning to TRBD2. Trimming removed 3 bases from V and 2 bases from J; junction bases left unmatched: 14. The germline V gene encodes CDR1 MNHEY and CDR2 SMNVEV (reference sequence). This CDR3 is built from 18 residues.

The chain is built from TRBV29-1 and TRBJ2-2; TRBD1 matches at 9 bases. V lost 2 bases and J lost 3; bases outside the gene matches: 4. From germline, CDR1 is SQVTM and CDR2 ANQGSEA. This CDR3 has 15 amino acids. CDR3 residues: CSVETGQGDTGELFF. Written as DNA, the CDR3 is TGCAGCGTTGAAACGGGACAGGGTGACACCGGGGAGCTGTTTTTT.

The chain joins TRBV6-5 to TRBJ2-7; the match to TRBD1 covers 8 bases. Trimming at V came to 6 bases and at J to 5 bases, leaving 6 bases not matched to a gene. The CDR3 is 13 amino acids. Germline CDR1 is MNHEY and CDR2 is SVGAGI. The CDR3 region is CASRWTGTDEQYF. CDR3 in DNA: TGTGCCAGCAGGTGGACAGGGACCGACGAGCAGTACTTC.

This clone came up a few times. The gene calls are TRBV10-1 and TRBJ2-7; D not resolved. The CDR3 extends over 13 amino acids. Germline V lookup: CDR1 WNHNN, CDR2 SYGVQD (reference sequence). The ends were cut back, 2 bases at V and 2 bases at J, with 7 bases in the middle. CDR3 DNA sequence: TGCGCCAGCAGTGAGGTAGAGACCTACGAGCAGTACTTC. Protein product: CASSEVETYEQYF.